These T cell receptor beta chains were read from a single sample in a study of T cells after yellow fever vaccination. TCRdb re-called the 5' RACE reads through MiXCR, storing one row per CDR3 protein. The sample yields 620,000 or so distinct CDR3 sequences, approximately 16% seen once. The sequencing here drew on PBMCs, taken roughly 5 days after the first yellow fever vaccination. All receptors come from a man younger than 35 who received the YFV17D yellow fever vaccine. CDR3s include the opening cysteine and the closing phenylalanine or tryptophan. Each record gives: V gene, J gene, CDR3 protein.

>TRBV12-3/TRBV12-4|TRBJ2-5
CASSDSVTPETQYF
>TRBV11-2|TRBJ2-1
CASTPRGGEVHEQFF
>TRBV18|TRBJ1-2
CASSPPQTGPYGYTF
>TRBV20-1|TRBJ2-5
CSAVPGLAGGLQETQYF
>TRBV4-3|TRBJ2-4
CASSRTTGENIQYF
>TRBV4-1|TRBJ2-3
CASSQVLAGTDTQYF
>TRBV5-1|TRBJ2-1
CASSLISGIYNEQFF
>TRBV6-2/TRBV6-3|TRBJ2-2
CASRLAGAGNTGELFF
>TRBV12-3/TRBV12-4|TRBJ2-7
CASSPRTGGPYEQYF
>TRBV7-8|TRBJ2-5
CASSSGLGETQYF
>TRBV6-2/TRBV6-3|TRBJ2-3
CASSYRNTDTQYF
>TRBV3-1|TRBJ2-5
CASSPTVQETQYF
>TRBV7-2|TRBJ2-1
CASSPWVSLFF
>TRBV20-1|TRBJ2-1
CSAITSGGGKQFF
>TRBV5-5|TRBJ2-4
CASSAAGGGILAKNIQYF
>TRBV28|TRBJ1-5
CASSGALGTGDNQPQHF
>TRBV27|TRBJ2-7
CASRESGTGWAYEQYF
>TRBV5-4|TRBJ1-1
CASRIATNTEAFF
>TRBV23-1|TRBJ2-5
CVSSQKQRPAETQYF
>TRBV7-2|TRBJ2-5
CASSLTLAGGFGETQYF
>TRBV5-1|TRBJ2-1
CASSLAGRVYEQFF
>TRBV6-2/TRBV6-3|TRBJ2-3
CASTTGPTQYF
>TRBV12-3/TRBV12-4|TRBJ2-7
CASSRGQGGLYYEQYF
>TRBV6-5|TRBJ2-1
CASSYEGGRNEQFF
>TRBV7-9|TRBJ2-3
CASSRTGVTDTQYF
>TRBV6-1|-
CAFSPWTAVADTQHF
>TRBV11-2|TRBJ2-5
CASSRPREWLAGAQETQYF
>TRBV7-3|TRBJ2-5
CASSLRPSGVETQYF
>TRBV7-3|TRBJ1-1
CASSPQGEFTEAFF
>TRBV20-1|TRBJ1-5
CSAREATQPQHF
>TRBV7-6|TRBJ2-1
CASSLRGGGSSYNEQFF
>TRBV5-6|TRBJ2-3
CASSLASSGGGDTQYF
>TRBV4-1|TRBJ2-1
CASSRSRLSSRYNEQFF
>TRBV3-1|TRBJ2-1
CASSQGGLVAKNEQFF
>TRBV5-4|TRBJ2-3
CASSILAGGPSTDTQYF
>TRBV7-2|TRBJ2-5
CASRLAETQYF
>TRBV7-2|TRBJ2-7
CASSFRQGLYEQYF
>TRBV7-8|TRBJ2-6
CASSFRQSSGANVLTF
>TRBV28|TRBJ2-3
CASSPLLRGHTDTQYF
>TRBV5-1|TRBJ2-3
CASSSQTLTDTQYF
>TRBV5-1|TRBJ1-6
CASSPGGQGWSPLHF
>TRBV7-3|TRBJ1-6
CASSARGQYSYNSPLHF
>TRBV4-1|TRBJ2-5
CASSQGGGEETQYF
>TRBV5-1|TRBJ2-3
CASSLERYSTDTQYF
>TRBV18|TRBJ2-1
CASSPPNGGLYNEQFF
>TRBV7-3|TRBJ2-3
CASSGGHYTDTQYF
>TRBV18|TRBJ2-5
CASSPRGRGRETQYF
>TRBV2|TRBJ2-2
CASSIPGVTGELFF
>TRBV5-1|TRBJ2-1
CASSLGMTSSLNEQFF